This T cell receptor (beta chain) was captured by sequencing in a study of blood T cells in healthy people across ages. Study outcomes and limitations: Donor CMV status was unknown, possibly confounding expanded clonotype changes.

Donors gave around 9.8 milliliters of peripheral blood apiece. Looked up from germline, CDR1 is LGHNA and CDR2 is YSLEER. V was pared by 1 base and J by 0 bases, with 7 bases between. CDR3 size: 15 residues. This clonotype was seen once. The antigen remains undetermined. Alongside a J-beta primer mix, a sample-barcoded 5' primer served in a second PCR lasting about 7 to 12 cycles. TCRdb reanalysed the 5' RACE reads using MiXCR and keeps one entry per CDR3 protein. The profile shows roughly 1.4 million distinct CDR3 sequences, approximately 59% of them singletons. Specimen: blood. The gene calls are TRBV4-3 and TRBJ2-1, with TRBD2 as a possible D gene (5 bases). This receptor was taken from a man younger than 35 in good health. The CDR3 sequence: CASSQVGNSYNEQFF. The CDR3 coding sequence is TGCGCCAGCAGCCAAGTCGGGAACTCCTACAATGAGCAGTTCTTC.